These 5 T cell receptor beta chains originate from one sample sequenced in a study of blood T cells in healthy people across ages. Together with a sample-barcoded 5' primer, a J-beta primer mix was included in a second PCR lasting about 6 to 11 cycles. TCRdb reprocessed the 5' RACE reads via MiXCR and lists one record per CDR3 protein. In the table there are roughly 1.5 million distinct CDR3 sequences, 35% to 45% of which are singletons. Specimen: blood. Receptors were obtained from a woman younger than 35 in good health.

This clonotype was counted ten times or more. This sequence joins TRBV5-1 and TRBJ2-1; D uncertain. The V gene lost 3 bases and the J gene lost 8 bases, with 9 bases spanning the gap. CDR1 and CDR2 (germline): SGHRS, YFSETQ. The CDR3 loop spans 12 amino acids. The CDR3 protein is CASSSPGDEQFF. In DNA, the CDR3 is TGCGCCAGCAGCTCCCCTGGGGATGAGCAGTTCTTC.

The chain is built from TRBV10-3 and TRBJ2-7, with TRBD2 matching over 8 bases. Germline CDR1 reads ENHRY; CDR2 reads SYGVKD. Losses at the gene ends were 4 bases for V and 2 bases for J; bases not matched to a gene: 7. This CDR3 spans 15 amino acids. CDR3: CAISVSLAGTYEQYF. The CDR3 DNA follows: TGTGCCATCAGTGTGAGTCTAGCGGGTACCTACGAGCAGTACTTC.

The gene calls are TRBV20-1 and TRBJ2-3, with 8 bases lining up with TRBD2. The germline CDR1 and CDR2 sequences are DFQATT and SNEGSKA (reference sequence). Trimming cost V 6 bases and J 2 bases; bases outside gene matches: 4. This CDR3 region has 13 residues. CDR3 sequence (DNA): TGCAGTGCAAAGCGGGAGATCACAGATACGCAGTATTTT. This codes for CSAKREITDTQYF.

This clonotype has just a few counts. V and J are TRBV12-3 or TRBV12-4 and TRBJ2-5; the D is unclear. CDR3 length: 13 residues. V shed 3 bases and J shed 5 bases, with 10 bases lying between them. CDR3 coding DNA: TGTGCCAGCAGTTTGCGCCAGTCCGAGACCCAGTACTTC. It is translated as CASSLRQSETQYF.

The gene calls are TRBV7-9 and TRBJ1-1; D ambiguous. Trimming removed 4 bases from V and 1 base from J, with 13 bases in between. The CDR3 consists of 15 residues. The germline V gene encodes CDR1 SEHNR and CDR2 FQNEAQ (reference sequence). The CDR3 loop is CASSSPRTGNTEAFF. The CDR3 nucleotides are TGTGCCAGCAGCTCCCCGAGGACCGGGAACACTGAAGCTTTCTTT.